This TCR beta chain was captured in a study of T cells expressing NK-cell markers. The wider study: From sorted CD3+CD56+NKG2C+, CD3+CD56+NKG2C- and CD3+CD56-NKG2C+ T cells came the TCR beta repertoires. Most of the eight sequenced donors tested HCMV-seropositive; one tested seronegative.

This CDR3 has 21 amino acids. The germline V gene encodes CDR1 MGHRA and CDR2 YSYEKL. Concerning this clonotype itself: What it binds is not known.

TCRdb reworked the 5' RACE reads into one entry per CDR3 protein, no DNA. The sample includes over 250,000 distinct CDR3 sequences. Study-wide results and caveats: In four donors, dominant clonotypes made up about 25-60.1% of CD3+CD56-NKG2C+ cells. About six donors showed dominant NKG2C+ clonotypes comprising roughly 1.0-7.0% of their CD8+ T cells.

The sequencing sample was made of blood T cells: a sorted CD56 or NKG2C T cell subset, CD4+ or CD8+ T cells, or bulk PBMC T cells (not recorded which). This rearrangement joins TRBV4-1 to TRBJ1-4; TCRdb outputs TRBD1, but without DNA this stays unchecked. This TCR was sampled from a woman between 18 and 70 years old in good health. CDR3 residues: CASSQGFRDRGIDATNEKLFF.